The 24 T cell receptor beta chains presented below share a single source sample, sequenced in a study of beta chain features in type 1 diabetes. The sequenced template was cDNA made from the entire isolated RNA. Produced via immunoSEQ multiplex PCR; TCRdb's table is partial and in-frame only. The top ten clones hold 0.045% to 0.06% of a sample with roughly 500,000 clones, more than 9.5% of them seen once. The material sequenced was naive CD4+ T cells from blood. These TCRs come from a woman aged 18-30 years in good health.

CDR3 sequence: CASSPLDIQETQYF. The CDR3 DNA is TGTGCCAGCTCACCCCTAGACATCCAAGAGACCCAGTACTTC. This chain joins TRBV18 and TRBJ2-5; D gene uncertain. The CDR3 runs 14 residues. V was pared by 3 bases and J by 1 base, with 9 bases between. Germline assignment: CDR1 KGHSH and CDR2 LQKENI.

This clone was seen a few times. The rearrangement links TRBV27 to TRBJ2-3; D is undetermined. The germline V gene has CDR1 MNHEY and CDR2 SMNVEV (reference sequence). Trimming took 3 bases from V and 0 from J, leaving 7 bases between them. The CDR3 length is 14 residues. The DNA for the CDR3 is TGTGCCAGCAGTTTGCAGACTAGCACAGATACGCAGTATTTT. Protein sequence: CASSLQTSTDTQYF.

V usage is TRBV5-1 and J usage is TRBJ1-2; 9 nucleotides align to TRBD1. Germline assignment: CDR1 SGHRS and CDR2 YFSETQ. Trimming removed 6 bases from V and 10 bases from J; junction bases left unmatched: 13. The CDR3 has 14 residues. The CDR3 sequence is CASTGTGPTNFYTF. CDR3 sequence (DNA): TGCGCCAGCACCGGGACAGGGCCTACCAACTTCTACACCTTC.

In this sample, this clone turned up a few times. The chain is built from TRBV18 and TRBJ2-1; D is ambiguous. Germline V gene sequence: CDR1 KGHSH, CDR2 LQKENI. The CDR3 is made up of 14 amino acids. Trimming shortened V by 1 base and J by 7 bases, and 11 bases separated the two germline ends. For the CDR3, the DNA is TGTGCCAGCTCACCACAGACATCCCTTAATGAGCAGTTCTTC. Translated: CASSPQTSLNEQFF.

The chain employs TRBV28 and TRBJ2-1, with 9 bases aligning to TRBD1. From germline, CDR1 is MDHEN and CDR2 SYDVKM. The length of the CDR3 is 14 residues. V lost 6 bases and J lost 6; bases outside the gene matches: 6. Written as DNA, the CDR3 is TGTGCCAGCAGACCCGGGACAGGGCGCAATGAGCAGTTCTTC. Protein sequence: CASRPGTGRNEQFF.

The chain uses TRBV5-6 and TRBJ2-1; the D gene is possibly TRBD2 (6 bases). Trimming left V 4 bases short and J 0 bases short, with 11 bases between. The germline gives CDR1 SGHDT, CDR2 YYEEEE. The CDR3 runs to 15 residues. The CDR3 is CASSHWRGSYNEQFF. Here the CDR3 DNA reads TGTGCCAGCAGCCATTGGAGGGGCTCCTACAATGAGCAGTTCTTC.

This clone was seen a few times. One end of the junction fails to match germline, which may point to a read error. The V gene is TRBV7-7, the J gene TRBJ2-5; 7 nucleotides align to TRBD1. CDR3 length: 14 amino acids. Germline assignment: CDR1 SSHAT and CDR2 FNYEAQ (reference sequence). For the CDR3, the DNA is TGTGCTAGCAGCTCGAACAGGGGAAGCGAGACCCAGTACTTC. This sequence encodes CASSSNRGSETQYF.

This clone has more than one count but fewer than ten. In the same sample, other DNA sequences code for this CDR3. The rearrangement joins TRBV30 to TRBJ2-4; maybe TRBD2 (5 bases). The CDR3 is 15 amino acids. Germline lookup yields CDR1 GTSNPN and CDR2 SVGIG (reference sequence). With 2 bases removed from V and 0 bases from J, the gap between germline ends came to 11 bases. Written as DNA, the CDR3 is TGTGCCTGGAGTAGCGGTGGGTTAGCCAAAAACATTCAGTACTTC. This sequence encodes CAWSSGGLAKNIQYF.

In its sample, this clone was seen a few times. The chain joins TRBV5-1 to TRBJ1-1; 9 positions match TRBD1. CDR1 SGHRS and CDR2 YFSETQ come from the germline V gene. V lost 4 bases and J lost 0; bases outside the gene matches: 4. This CDR3 spans 15 amino acids. In DNA form, the CDR3 reads TGCGCCAGCAGCGCGGGGACAGGGATGAACACTGAAGCTTTCTTT. It translates to CASSAGTGMNTEAFF. Looking up the rest from reference TRBV5-1 and TRBJ1-1 gives the full variable domain: KAGVTQTPRYLIKTRGQQVTLSCSPISGHRSVSWYQQTPGQGLQFLFEYFSETQRNKGNFPGRFSGRQFSNSRSEMNVSTLELGDSALYLCASSAGTGMNTEAFFGQGTRLTVV.

This clone has more than one count but fewer than ten. The J gene is TRBJ2-6, the V gene TRBV4-2, with a possible D match to TRBD1 (6 bases). The V gene lost 4 bases and the J gene lost 2 bases, with 9 bases spanning the gap. CDR3 size: 15 residues. Germline CDR1 reads LGHNA; CDR2 reads YNFKEQ. The CDR3 DNA is TGTGCCAGCAGCCCGACAGGAGCTGGGGCCAACGTCCTGACTTTC. This sequence encodes CASSPTGAGANVLTF.

The chain is built from TRBV13 and TRBJ2-2, with D unresolved. Looked up from germline, CDR1 is PRHDT and CDR2 is FYEKMQ (reference sequence). Trimming shortened V by 0 bases and J by 0 bases, and 5 bases separated the two germline ends. This CDR3 contains 15 residues. The CDR3 sequence: CASSLGTANTGELFF. The CDR3 coding sequence is TGTGCCAGCAGCTTAGGTACAGCGAACACCGGGGAGCTGTTTTTT. Together with reference TRBV13 and TRBJ2-2, the CDR3 gives the full variable domain: AAGVIQSPRHLIKEKRETATLKCYPIPRHDTVYWYQQGPGQDPQFLISFYEKMQSDKGSIPDRFSAQQFSDYHSELNMSSLELGDSALYFCASSLGTANTGELFFGEGSRLTVL.

Only a few counts were recorded for this clone. The chain carries TRBV4-1 and TRBJ2-3, with a weak D call TRBD1 (5 bases). Germline V CDR1 and CDR2: MGHRA, YSYEKL. This CDR3 has 15 residues. Trimming shortened V by 2 bases and J by 5 bases, and 14 bases separated the two germline ends. CDR3 DNA sequence: TGCGCCAGCAGCCAAAGGGGTTGGTTGGGAGATACGCAGTATTTT. Its protein is CASSQRGWLGDTQYF.

The chain recombines TRBV18 with TRBJ2-7; tentative D call: TRBD1 (6 bases). This CDR3 is built from 15 residues. V was cut by 0 bases and J by 3 bases, with 12 bases left in between. The germline CDR1 and CDR2 sequences are KGHSH and LQKENI. CDR3 sequence: CASSPPGRGHYEQYF. CDR3 coding DNA: TGTGCCAGCTCACCACCGGGACGGGGACACTACGAGCAGTACTTC.

This clone has a count of ten or more. The chain recombines TRBV13 with TRBJ2-7; D is undetermined. V lost 0 bases and J 6 bases, leaving 3 bases between the germline ends. The length of the CDR3 is 11 residues. CDR1 is PRHDT, CDR2 FYEKMQ, per germline (reference sequence). The CDR3 here is CASSLGGEQYF. CDR3 DNA: TGTGCCAGCAGCTTAGGAGGCGAGCAGTACTTC.

The CDR3 region is CASGPGTSAYNEQFF. The CDR3 nucleotides are TGTGCCAGTGGGCCAGGGACTAGCGCGTACAATGAGCAGTTCTTC. The V gene is TRBV7-2, the J gene TRBJ2-1; TRBD2 agrees at 10 bases. Germline CDR1 and CDR2: SGHTA and FQGNSA. CDR3 length: 15 amino acids. The J segment lost 4 bases and the V segment lost 9 bases, leaving 9 bases of the junction unmatched.

The chain combines TRBV29-1 with TRBJ2-1; either TRBD1 or TRBD2 may supply D (6 bases each). This CDR3 is built from 15 residues. Germline CDR1 reads SQVTM; CDR2 reads ANQGSEA. The V end was cut by 6 bases, the J end by 2 bases, with 17 bases between. CDR3 bases: TGCAGCGTCAAGGGGGGCAGATTACCCTACAATGAGCAGTTCTTC. Residues: CSVKGGRLPYNEQFF.

This clone was counted a few times. V and J are TRBV10-3 and TRBJ2-1, with 7 bases aligning to TRBD2. CDR3 length: 12 residues. Germline-derived CDR1 and CDR2 are ENHRY and SYGVKD. J gave up 15 bases and V 4 bases, and 9 bases lay outside the gene matches. CDR3 loop: CAISGSQGGSFF. The CDR3, as DNA: TGTGCCATCAGTGGGTCTCAGGGAGGGTCGTTCTTC.

In this sample, this clone turned up a few times. The genes are TRBV29-1 and TRBJ1-2, with D tentatively TRBD1 (5 bases). Germline V gene data show CDR1 as SQVTM and CDR2 as ANQGSEA. V lost 4 bases and J lost 4, with 13 bases in between. The CDR3 has 13 residues. CDR3 loop: CSVVSGLGYGYTF. The DNA for the CDR3 is TGCAGCGTTGTATCAGGGTTGGGCTATGGCTACACCTTC. Full variable domain (remainder filled in from reference TRBV29-1 and TRBJ1-2): SAVISQKPSRDICQRGTSLTIQCQVDSQVTMMFWYRQQPGQSLTLIATANQGSEATYESGFVIDKFPISRPNLTFSTLTVSNMSPEDSSIYLCSVVSGLGYGYTFGSGTRLTVV.

This clone was seen only a few times. The chain combines TRBV7-9 with TRBJ1-1; 7 positions agree with TRBD1. J lost 0 bases, V lost 6 bases, and 7 bases had no gene match. Germline values: CDR1 SEHNR, CDR2 FQNEAQ (reference sequence). CDR3 length: 15 amino acids. CDR3 amino acids: CASRLKGQLNTEAFF. The CDR3, as DNA: TGTGCCAGCAGGTTAAAGGGACAGTTGAACACTGAAGCTTTCTTT.

This clone was seen only a few times. Other DNA sequences in this sample translate to the same CDR3. V and J are TRBV29-1 and TRBJ1-2; D remains unclear. The CDR3 runs to 11 residues. The germline V gene has CDR1 SQVTM and CDR2 ANQGSEA. V dropped 2 bases and J dropped 4 bases, with 5 bases sitting between them. CDR3 in DNA: TGCAGCGTTGAAAGAAGCTATGGCTACACCTTC. Translation: CSVERSYGYTF.

The genes are TRBV28 and TRBJ2-7, with a weak D call TRBD2 (6 bases). The CDR3 runs to 15 residues. Germline lookup yields CDR1 MDHEN and CDR2 SYDVKM. V was clipped by 6 bases and J by 6 bases, with 21 bases between them. The CDR3 sequence is CASSLGTPTAGEQYV. CDR3 DNA sequence: TGTGCCAGCAGCCTTGGGACTCCGACAGCGGGCGAGCAGTACGTC.

The chain employs TRBV30 and TRBJ1-1; D gene ambiguous. Germline V gene data show CDR1 as GTSNPN and CDR2 as SVGIG (reference sequence). This CDR3 comprises 15 residues. Trimming removed 0 bases at V and 4 bases at J, with 15 bases between. The CDR3 loop is CAWSVQPAWGTEAFF. As DNA, the CDR3 is TGTGCCTGGAGTGTACAGCCGGCTTGGGGCACTGAAGCTTTCTTT.

This clone has more than one count but fewer than ten. Additional DNA sequences in this sample encode the identical CDR3. J is TRBJ2-3 and V is TRBV20-1; the D gene is possibly TRBD2 (5 bases). V was pared by 6 bases and J by 3 bases, with 7 bases between. Germline V gene lookup returns CDR1 DFQATT and CDR2 SNEGSKA (reference sequence). The CDR3 covers 11 residues. The CDR3 reads CSARGTDTQYF. DNA for the CDR3: TGCAGTGCCCGAGGGACAGATACGCAGTATTTT.

This chain connects TRBV5-1 to TRBJ1-5; D gene unclear. The CDR3 length is 16 residues. Germline CDR1 is SGHRS and CDR2 is YFSETQ. V gave up 0 bases and J gave up 1 base, with 11 bases separating them. This CDR3 is CASSLAPEGSNQPQHF. Here the CDR3 DNA reads TGCGCCAGCAGCTTGGCGCCGGAAGGAAGCAATCAGCCCCAGCATTTT.